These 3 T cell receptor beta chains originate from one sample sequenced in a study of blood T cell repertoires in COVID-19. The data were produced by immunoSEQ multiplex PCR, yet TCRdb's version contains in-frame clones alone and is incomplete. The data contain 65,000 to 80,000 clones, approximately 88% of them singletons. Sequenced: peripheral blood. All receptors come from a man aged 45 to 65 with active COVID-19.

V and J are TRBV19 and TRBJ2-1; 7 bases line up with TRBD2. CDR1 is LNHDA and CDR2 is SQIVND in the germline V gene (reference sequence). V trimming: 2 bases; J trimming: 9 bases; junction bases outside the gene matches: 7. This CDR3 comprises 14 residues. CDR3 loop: CASSISLGRGEQFF. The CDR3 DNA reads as TGTGCCAGTAGTATATCATTAGGGAGGGGTGAGCAGTTCTTC.

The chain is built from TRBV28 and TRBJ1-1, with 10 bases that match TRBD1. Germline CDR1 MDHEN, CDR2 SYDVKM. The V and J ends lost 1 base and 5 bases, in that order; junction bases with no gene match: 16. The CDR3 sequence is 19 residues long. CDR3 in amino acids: CASSLLTLRTGGPRTEAFF. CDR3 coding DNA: TGTGCCAGCAGTTTATTAACCCTCCGGACAGGGGGTCCGAGAACTGAAGCTTTCTTT.

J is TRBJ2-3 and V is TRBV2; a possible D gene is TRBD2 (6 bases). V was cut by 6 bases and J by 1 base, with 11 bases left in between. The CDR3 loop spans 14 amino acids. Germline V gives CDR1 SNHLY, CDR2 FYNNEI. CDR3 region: CASSAGQGTDTQYF. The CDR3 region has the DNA TGTGCCAGCAGCGCGGGGCAGGGCACAGATACGCAGTATTTT.